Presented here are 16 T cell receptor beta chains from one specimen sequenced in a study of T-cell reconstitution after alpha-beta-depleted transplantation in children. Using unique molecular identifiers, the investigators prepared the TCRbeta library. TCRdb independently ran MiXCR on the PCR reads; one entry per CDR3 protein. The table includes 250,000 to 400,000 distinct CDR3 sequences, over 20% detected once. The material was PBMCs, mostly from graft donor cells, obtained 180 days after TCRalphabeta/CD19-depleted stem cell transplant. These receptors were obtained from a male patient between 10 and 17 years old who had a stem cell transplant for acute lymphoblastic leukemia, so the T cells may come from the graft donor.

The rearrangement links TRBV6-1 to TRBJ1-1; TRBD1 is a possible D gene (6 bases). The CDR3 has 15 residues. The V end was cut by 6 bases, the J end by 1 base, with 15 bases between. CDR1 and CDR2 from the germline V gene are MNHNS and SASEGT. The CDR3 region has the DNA TGTGCCAGCAGAACCTGGGACACTGCGAACACTGAAGCTTTCTTT. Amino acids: CASRTWDTANTEAFF.

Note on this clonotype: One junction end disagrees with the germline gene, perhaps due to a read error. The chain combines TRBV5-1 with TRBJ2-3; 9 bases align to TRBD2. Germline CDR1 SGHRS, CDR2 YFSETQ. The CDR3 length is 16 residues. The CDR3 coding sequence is TGCGCCATCAGCTTGGTTGCGGGAGGGGTGACGAATACGCAGTATTTT. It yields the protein CAISLVAGGVTNTQYF.

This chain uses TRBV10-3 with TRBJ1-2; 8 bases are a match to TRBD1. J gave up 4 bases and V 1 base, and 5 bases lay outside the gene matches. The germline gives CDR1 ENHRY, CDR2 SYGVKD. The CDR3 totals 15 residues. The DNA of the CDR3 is TGTGCCATCAGTGAGTGGGGACAGGAACCCTATGGCTACACCTTC. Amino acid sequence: CAISEWGQEPYGYTF.

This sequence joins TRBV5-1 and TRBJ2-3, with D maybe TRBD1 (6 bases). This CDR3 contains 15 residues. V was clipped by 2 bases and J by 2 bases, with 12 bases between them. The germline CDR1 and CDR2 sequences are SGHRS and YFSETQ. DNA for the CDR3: TGCGCCAGCAGCTTTACTACAGGGTTCACAGATACGCAGTATTTT. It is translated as CASSFTTGFTDTQYF.

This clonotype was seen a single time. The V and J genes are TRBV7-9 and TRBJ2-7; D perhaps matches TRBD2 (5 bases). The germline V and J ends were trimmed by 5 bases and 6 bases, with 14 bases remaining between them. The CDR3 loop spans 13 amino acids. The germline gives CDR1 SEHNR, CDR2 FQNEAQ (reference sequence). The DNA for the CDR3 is TGTGCCAGCAGCCCGGGATTTAGTGGCGAGCAGTACTTC. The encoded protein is CASSPGFSGEQYF. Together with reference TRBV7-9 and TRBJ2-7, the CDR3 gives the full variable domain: DTGVSQNPRHKITKRGQNVTFRCDPISEHNRLYWYRQTLGQGPEFLTYFQNEAQLEKSRLLSDRFSAERPKGSFSTLEIQRTEQGDSAMYLCASSPGFSGEQYFGPGTRLTVT.

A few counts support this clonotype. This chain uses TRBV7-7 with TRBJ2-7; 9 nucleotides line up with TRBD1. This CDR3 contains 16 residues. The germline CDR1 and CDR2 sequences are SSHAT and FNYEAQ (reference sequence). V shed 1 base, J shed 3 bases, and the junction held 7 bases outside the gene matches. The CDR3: CASSLGPGTGIYEQYF. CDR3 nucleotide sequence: TGTGCCAGCAGCTTAGGGCCGGGGACAGGGATCTACGAGCAGTACTTC.

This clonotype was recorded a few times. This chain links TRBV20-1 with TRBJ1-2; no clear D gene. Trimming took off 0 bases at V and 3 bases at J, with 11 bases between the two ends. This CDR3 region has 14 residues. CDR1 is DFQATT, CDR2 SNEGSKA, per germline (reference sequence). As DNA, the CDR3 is TGCAGTGCTAGAGATTACGGGCAGCACTATGGCTACACCTTC. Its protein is CSARDYGQHYGYTF.

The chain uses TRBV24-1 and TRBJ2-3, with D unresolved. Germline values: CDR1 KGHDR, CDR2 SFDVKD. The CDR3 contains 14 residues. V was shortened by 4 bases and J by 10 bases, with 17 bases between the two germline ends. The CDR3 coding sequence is TGTGCCACCAGTGAACCCGCTCTCAGTCCATCGCAGTATTTT. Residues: CATSEPALSPSQYF.

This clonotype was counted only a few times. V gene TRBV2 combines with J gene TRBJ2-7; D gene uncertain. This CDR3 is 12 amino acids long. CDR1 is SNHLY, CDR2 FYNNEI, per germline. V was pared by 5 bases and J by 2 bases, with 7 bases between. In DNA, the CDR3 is TGTGCCAGCAGTCTCCTAGCCTACGAGCAGTACTTC. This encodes CASSLLAYEQYF.

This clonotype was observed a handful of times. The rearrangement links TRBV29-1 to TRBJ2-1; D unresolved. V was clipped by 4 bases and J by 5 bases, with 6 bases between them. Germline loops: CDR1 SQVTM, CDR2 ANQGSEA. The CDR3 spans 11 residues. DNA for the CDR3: TGCAGCGTTGCCTTTGACAATGAGCAGTTCTTC. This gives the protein CSVAFDNEQFF.

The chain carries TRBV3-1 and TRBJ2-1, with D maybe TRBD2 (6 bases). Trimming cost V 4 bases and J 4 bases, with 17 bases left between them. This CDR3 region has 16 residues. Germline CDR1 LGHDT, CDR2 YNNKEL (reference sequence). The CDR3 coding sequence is TGTGCCAGCAGCCCCTCCCGACGACTAGTTTACAATGAGCAGTTCTTC. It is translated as CASSPSRRLVYNEQFF.

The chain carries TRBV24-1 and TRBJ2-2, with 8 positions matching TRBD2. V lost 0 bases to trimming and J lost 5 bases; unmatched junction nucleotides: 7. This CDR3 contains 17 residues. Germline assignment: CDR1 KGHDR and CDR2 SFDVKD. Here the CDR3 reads CATSDLRAGVGTGELFF. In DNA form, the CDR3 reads TGTGCCACCAGTGATTTGCGAGCGGGAGTAGGGACCGGGGAGCTGTTTTTT.

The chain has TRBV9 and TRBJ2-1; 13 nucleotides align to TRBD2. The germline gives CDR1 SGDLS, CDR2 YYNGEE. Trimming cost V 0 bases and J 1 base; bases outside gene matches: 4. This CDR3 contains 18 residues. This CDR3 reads CASSVGLAGGPSYNEQFF. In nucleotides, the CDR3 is TGTGCCAGCAGCGTAGGACTAGCGGGAGGCCCTTCCTACAATGAGCAGTTCTTC.

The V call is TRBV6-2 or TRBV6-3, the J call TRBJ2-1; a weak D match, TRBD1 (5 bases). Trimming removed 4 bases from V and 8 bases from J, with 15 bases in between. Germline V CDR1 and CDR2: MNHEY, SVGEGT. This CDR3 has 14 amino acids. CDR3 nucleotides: TGTGCCAGCAGTTTGGGCCCTAGGGGCTATGAGCAGTTCTTC. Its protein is CASSLGPRGYEQFF.

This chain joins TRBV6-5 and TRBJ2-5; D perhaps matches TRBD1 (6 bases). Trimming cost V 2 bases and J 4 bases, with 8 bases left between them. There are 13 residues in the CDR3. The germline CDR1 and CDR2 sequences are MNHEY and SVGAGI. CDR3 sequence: CASSYLGAETQYF. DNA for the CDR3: TGTGCCAGCAGTTACCTGGGGGCAGAGACCCAGTACTTC.

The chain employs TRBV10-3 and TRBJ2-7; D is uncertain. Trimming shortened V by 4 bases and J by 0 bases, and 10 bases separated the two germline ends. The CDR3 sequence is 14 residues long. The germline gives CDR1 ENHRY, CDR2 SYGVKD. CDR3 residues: CAISASRSSYEQYF. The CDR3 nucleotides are TGTGCCATCAGTGCGAGCAGGAGCTCCTACGAGCAGTACTTC.